The clone carrying this T cell receptor beta chain was seen a single time. Its antigen is undetermined. It was with 60 Vbeta and 13 Jbeta primers that the PCR ran. The data were produced by immunoSEQ multiplex PCR, yet TCRdb's version contains in-frame clones alone and is incomplete. The sample records approximately 6,800 clones, 51% being singletons. The data belong to a study of cytomegalovirus exposure and HLA in healthy donors. Germline assignment: CDR1 MNHEY and CDR2 SVGAGI. Germline trimming cut 7 bases from V and 4 bases from J; bases unmatched to any gene: 10. The CDR3 totals 15 residues. Study-wide results and caveats: Prior analysis indicated that the majority of TCR beta V segments exhibited productivity approximately 90% or approximately 30% of the time. A later analysis found TCR association rates differed by HLA locus, highest for DRB1 and lowest for HLA-C. Most subjects' HLA-A and HLA-B alleles were reportedly predicted from TCR beta sequences. V- and J-gene trimming of TCR beta was linked (in a later analysis) to a missense DCLRE1C variant.

The sequence was obtained from a man aged 25 to 40 in good health and CMV-seropositive. Source material: PBMCs. V and J are TRBV6-5 and TRBJ1-5; the match to TRBD1 covers 7 bases. The CDR3 sequence: CASTTLTGPNQPQHF. CDR3 sequence (DNA): TGTGCCAGCACGACCCTGACAGGGCCAAATCAGCCCCAGCATTTT.